A single sample is the source of the 19 T cell receptor beta chains below, sequenced in a study of naive CD8 T cells in extremely preterm neonates. Measured with immunoSEQ multiplex PCR; TCRdb has only the in-frame clones, and not every one. The table records 5,500 to 8,500 clones, roughly 98% of them present only once. Specimen: naive CD8+ T cells from blood. All receptors derive from a human donor in good health.

J is TRBJ2-7 and V is TRBV5-1; tentatively, D is TRBD1 (5 bases). V was trimmed by 1 base and J by 6 bases, leaving 11 bases between them. In germline, CDR1 is SGHRS, CDR2 YFSETQ. The CDR3 extends over 13 amino acids. The chain's CDR3 is CASSLSQGSEQYF. The CDR3 DNA reads as TGCGCCAGCAGCTTGAGTCAGGGTTCCGAGCAGTACTTC.

V and J are TRBV4-1 and TRBJ1-2; weak D call: TRBD1 (5 bases). The CDR3 is 13 residues long. Germline V CDR1 and CDR2: MGHRA, YSYEKL. Trimming removed 3 bases at V and 8 bases at J, with 13 bases between. Written as DNA, the CDR3 is TGCGCCAGCAGCCACACGGGGGTTGGAGGCTACACCTTC. This codes for CASSHTGVGGYTF.

The V call is TRBV7-9, the J call TRBJ2-7; 8 nucleotides match TRBD1. Germline lookup yields CDR1 SEHNR and CDR2 FQNEAQ (reference sequence). This CDR3 is built from 14 residues. V shed 5 bases, J shed 4 bases, and the junction held 7 bases outside the gene matches. In DNA form, the CDR3 reads TGTGCCAGCAGCGGGGGGACAGGAACTTACGAGCAGTACTTC. Amino acids: CASSGGTGTYEQYF.

The table lists this clone with a count of one. This chain uses TRBV28 with TRBJ2-7, with D unresolved. There are 11 residues in the CDR3. V shed 6 bases and J shed 4 bases, with 7 bases lying between them. Germline CDR1 MDHEN, CDR2 SYDVKM. The CDR3 sequence: CASSKNYEQYF. CDR3 DNA sequence: TGTGCCAGCAGCAAAAATTACGAGCAGTACTTC.

V is TRBV7-9 and J is TRBJ1-1, with 11 bases identical to TRBD1. J lost 6 bases, V lost 4 bases, and 13 bases had no gene match. Germline CDR1 is SEHNR and CDR2 is FQNEAQ (reference sequence). The CDR3 has 17 amino acids. The CDR3 sequence is CASSSPGQGGSRPEAFF. CDR3 nucleotide sequence: TGTGCCAGCAGCTCCCCGGGACAGGGGGGCTCTAGGCCTGAAGCTTTCTTT.

The gene calls are TRBV6-1 and TRBJ2-3; the match to TRBD2 covers 12 bases. Germline V gene lookup returns CDR1 MNHNS and CDR2 SASEGT. The CDR3 extends over 21 amino acids. J lost 9 bases, V lost 0 bases, and 22 bases had no gene match. The DNA for the CDR3 is TGTGCCAGCAGTGAAGCTGAGGTGGGGGCGGAGGCTAGCGGGGGGGCTCGGACGCAGTATTTT. Amino acids: CASSEAEVGAEASGGARTQYF.

V gene TRBV21-1 combines with J gene TRBJ1-5. TRBV21-1 is flagged as a pseudogene. The length of the CDR3 is 13 residues. The CDR3 spells CASSEKPYQPQHF. As DNA, the CDR3 is TGTGCCAGCAGCGAGAAACCTTATCAGCCCCAGCATTTT.

This chain links TRBV10-2 with TRBJ1-6; D is perhaps TRBD1 (6 bases). Germline loops: CDR1 WSHSY, CDR2 SAAADI. V was pared by 6 bases and J by 8 bases, with 17 bases between. The CDR3 length is 15 residues. The CDR3 coding sequence is TGCGCCAGCAGATCGGGGGGCCCCCTAGATTCACCCCTCCACTTT. Translating gives CASRSGGPLDSPLHF.

The chain is built from TRBV7-6 and TRBJ2-6, with TRBD1 matching over 10 bases. Germline assignment: CDR1 SGHVS and CDR2 FNYEAQ. This CDR3 spans 19 amino acids. V lost 1 base and J lost 0; bases outside the gene matches: 6. In DNA form, the CDR3 reads TGTGCCAGCAGCTTAGTACGGGGACAGGGGATCTCTGGGGCCAACGTCCTGACTTTC. Its protein is CASSLVRGQGISGANVLTF.

The chain is built from TRBV5-5 and TRBJ1-2, with TRBD1 as a possible D gene (6 bases). Trimming cost V 3 bases and J 5 bases, with 11 bases left between them. This CDR3 contains 13 residues. Germline V CDR1 and CDR2: SGHKS, YYEKEE (reference sequence). Here the CDR3 reads CASSSDRSYGYTF. For the CDR3, the DNA is TGTGCCAGCAGCTCAGACAGGTCTTATGGCTACACCTTC.

The chain joins TRBV5-6 to TRBJ1-3, with 10 bases lining up with TRBD1. Looked up from germline, CDR1 is SGHDT and CDR2 is YYEEEE. The CDR3 runs 14 residues. With 4 bases clipped from V and 5 bases from J, the junction kept 3 bases outside the gene matches. The CDR3 spells CASSLGQGRNTIYF. The CDR3 DNA follows: TGTGCCAGCAGCCTGGGACAGGGGAGAAACACCATATATTTT.

This chain uses TRBV9 with TRBJ1-1; a weak D match, TRBD1 (5 bases). V was trimmed by 0 bases and J by 0 bases, leaving 12 bases between them. Germline assignment: CDR1 SGDLS and CDR2 YYNGEE. There are 16 residues in the CDR3. The CDR3 bases are TGTGCCAGCAGCGTAGGCTCTGGGGGGATGAACACTGAAGCTTTCTTT. It translates to CASSVGSGGMNTEAFF. The full variable domain, its missing parts supplied by reference TRBV9 and TRBJ1-1, is DSGVTQTPKHLITATGQRVTLRCSPRSGDLSVYWYQQSLDQGLQFLIQYYNGEERAKGNILERFSAQQFPDLHSELNLSSLELGDSALYFCASSVGSGGMNTEAFFGQGTRLTVV.

The V and J genes are TRBV10-3 and TRBJ2-7, with 8 nucleotides matching TRBD1. The germline CDR1 and CDR2 sequences are ENHRY and SYGVKD. The CDR3 loop spans 14 amino acids. V shed 3 bases, J shed 2 bases, and the junction held 3 bases outside the gene matches. CDR3 nucleotide sequence: TGTGCCATCAGTGACGGACAGGGCCCCTACGAGCAGTACTTC. It yields the protein CAISDGQGPYEQYF.

The chain employs TRBV5-6 and TRBJ1-4; D is perhaps TRBD1 (6 bases). Trimming took 3 bases from V and 4 from J, leaving 13 bases between them. Germline values: CDR1 SGHDT, CDR2 YYEEEE. The CDR3 runs to 15 residues. The CDR3 protein is CASSSRQEFNEKLFF. The CDR3 bases are TGTGCCAGCAGCTCGCGACAGGAGTTTAATGAAAAACTGTTTTTT.

This chain links TRBV19 with TRBJ1-1; TRBD1 matches 11 bases. V lost 1 base, J lost 4 bases, and 5 bases stayed unmatched. Germline assignment: CDR1 LNHDA and CDR2 SQIVND (reference sequence). The CDR3 loop spans 16 amino acids. CDR3 coding DNA: TGTGCCAGTAGTATAGGGCCGGGACAGGGGGGCACTGAAGCTTTCTTT. Its protein product is CASSIGPGQGGTEAFF. Looking up the rest from reference TRBV19 and TRBJ1-1 gives the full variable domain: DGGITQSPKYLFRKEGQNVTLSCEQNLNHDAMYWYRQDPGQGLRLIYYSQIVNDFQKGDIAEGYSVSREKKESFPLTVTSAQKNPTAFYLCASSIGPGQGGTEAFFGQGTRLTVV.

J is TRBJ2-7 and V is TRBV6-5; D might be TRBD2 (5 bases). The V gene lost 0 bases and the J gene lost 2 bases, with 8 bases spanning the gap. The CDR3 runs 14 residues. Germline values: CDR1 MNHEY, CDR2 SVGAGI. The CDR3 is CASSYSEAAYEQYF. Written as DNA, the CDR3 is TGTGCCAGCAGTTACTCGGAAGCGGCCTACGAGCAGTACTTC.

The chain links TRBV4-2 to TRBJ2-1; 8 nucleotides match TRBD2. After removal of 1 base from V and 7 bases from J, the junction contained 3 bases not matched to a gene. The CDR3 extends over 14 amino acids. Germline CDR1 reads LGHNA; CDR2 reads YNFKEQ. CDR3 loop: CASSQGTGGNEQFF. DNA of the CDR3: TGTGCCAGCAGCCAAGGAACGGGGGGGAATGAGCAGTTCTTC.

The chain has TRBV9 and TRBJ2-7; TRBD1 might be the D (6 bases). With 2 bases removed from V and 3 bases from J, the gap between germline ends came to 15 bases. Per germline, CDR1 SGDLS and CDR2 YYNGEE. The CDR3 has 15 residues. CDR3 bases: TGTGCCAGCAGCGTGGGGACAAAGGGGAGCTACGAGCAGTACTTC. Protein: CASSVGTKGSYEQYF.

The chain is built from TRBV19 and TRBJ2-7; D remains unclear. The germline V gene encodes CDR1 LNHDA and CDR2 SQIVND (reference sequence). V was cut by 3 bases and J by 6 bases, with 15 bases left in between. The CDR3 has 14 amino acids. Here the CDR3 DNA reads TGTGCCAGTAGTATGTCGGCAGGCTTAGGCGAGCAGTACTTC. As protein: CASSMSAGLGEQYF.